This TCR beta chain was captured by sequencing in a study of radiotherapy plus CTLA-4 blockade in lung cancer. Across the whole study: There were objective responses in roughly a sixth of patients, and approximately 30% had disease control.

TCRdb's table, derived via immunoSEQ multiplex PCR, lists solely in-frame clones and lacks some. The data hold around 82,000 clones, with about 87% observed a single time. V lost 4 bases to trimming and J lost 7 bases, with 16 bases between them. Germline CDR1 is SNHLY and CDR2 is FYNNEI. The CDR3 is made up of 14 amino acids. With ipilimumab providing CTLA-4 blockade, focal radiation was administered to patients who had chemo-refractory metastatic non-small-cell lung cancer. Study outcomes and limitations: Early blood T cell clone changes and increased post-radiation serum interferon-beta were reportedly the strongest response predictors. After treatment with radiotherapy plus ipilimumab, TCR clones that came from the tumor expanded in blood.

On this clone itself: The antigen remains unidentified.

The source was peripheral blood, collected from a patient treated with radiotherapy plus ipilimumab. The chain employs TRBV2 and TRBJ1-1; D might be TRBD1 (5 bases). The source is a human donor with non-small cell lung cancer that progressed on radiotherapy plus ipilimumab. CDR3 in DNA: TGTGCCAGCAGTGGGGACCGACAGCGGCTTGAAGCTTTCTTT. It codes for CASSGDRQRLEAFF.